The sequence of this T cell receptor beta chain was determined in a study of early T cells in non-severe SARS-CoV-2 infection. Background on the study: Sequencing of bulk RNA from unsorted whole blood was done, without chain pairing. Overall study findings and caveats: Matching against VDJdb likely underestimated virus-specific expansions, favoring anti-spike CD8.

Germline V gene sequence: CDR1 LNHNV, CDR2 YYDKDF (reference sequence). V lost 1 base and J lost 6; bases outside the gene matches: 9. The CDR3 loop spans 15 amino acids. As concerns this clonotype: What it recognizes is unknown.

Individual cDNA molecules received unique molecular identifiers during library preparation. TCRdb fed the 5' RACE reads into MiXCR, producing one record per CDR3 protein. This sample has 25,000 to 30,000 distinct CDR3 sequences, with about 5.1% found just once. Sequenced sample: whole blood. This clonotype originated in an adult who was a healthcare worker with PCR-confirmed SARS-CoV-2 infection or an uninfected control (not recorded which). The V gene is TRBV15, the J gene TRBJ2-7, with TRBD1 identical over 7 bases. The chain's CDR3 is CATSRGPGQAVEQYF. In nucleotides, the CDR3 is TGTGCCACCAGCAGAGGGCCCGGACAGGCCGTCGAGCAGTACTTC.